The source of this T cell receptor (beta chain) is a study of blood T cell repertoires in COVID-19. Study-wide context: Collection of acute and convalescent COVID-19 samples took place in the United States, Italy and Spain. PBMCs, B-cell-depleted T cells, or T cells were the source of the cDNA or gDNA that made up the material.

Germline V lookup: CDR1 KGHSH, CDR2 LQKENI. V was pared by 11 bases and J by 4 bases, with 7 bases of the junction left unmatched. CDR3 length equals 13 residues. Study processing details: Estimation of nucleated cell counts was performed using reference gene primer amplification. Generated by immunoSEQ multiplex PCR, the TCRdb table keeps only in-frame clones and is missing some. That table is the source of V, J and clone size, and D and trimming were worked out from the DNA. The sample has fewer than 85,000 clones; about 88% are singletons. Sequenced sample: peripheral blood. V gene TRBV18 combines with J gene TRBJ1-4; 7 positions agree with TRBD1. The TCR sequence derives from a human donor in a cohort sampled during active COVID-19. CDR3: CAGAGQLNEKLFF. The CDR3 DNA follows: TGTGCCGGCGCGGGACAGCTTAATGAAAAACTGTTTTTT.